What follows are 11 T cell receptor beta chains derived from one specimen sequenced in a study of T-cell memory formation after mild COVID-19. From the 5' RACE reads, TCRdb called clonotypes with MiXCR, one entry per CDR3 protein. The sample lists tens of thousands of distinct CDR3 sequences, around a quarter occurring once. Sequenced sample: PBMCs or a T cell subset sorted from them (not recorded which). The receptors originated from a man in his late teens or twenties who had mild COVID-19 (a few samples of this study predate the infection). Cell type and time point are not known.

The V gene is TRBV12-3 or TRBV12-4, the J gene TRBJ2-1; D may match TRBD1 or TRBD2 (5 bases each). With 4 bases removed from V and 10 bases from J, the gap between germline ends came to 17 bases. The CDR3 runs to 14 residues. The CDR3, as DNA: TGTGCCAGCAGTTGGGACCCACGGATAGGGGAGCAGTTCTTC. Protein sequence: CASSWDPRIGEQFF.

The CDR3 region has the DNA TGCGCCAGCAGCCAAGCCTCCAGGGCCTACGAGCAGTACTTC. It encodes CASSQASRAYEQYF. V usage is TRBV4-3 and J usage is TRBJ2-7, with D possibly matching TRBD1 (5 bases). The length of the CDR3 is 14 residues. Between the trimmed V and J ends, which lost 1 base and 2 bases, there was a span of 9 bases. Looked up from germline, CDR1 is LGHNA and CDR2 is YSLEER.

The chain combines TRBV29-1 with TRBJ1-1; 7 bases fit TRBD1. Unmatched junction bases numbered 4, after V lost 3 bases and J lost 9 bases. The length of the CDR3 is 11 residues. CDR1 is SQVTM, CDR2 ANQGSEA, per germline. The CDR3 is CSVDGGGQAFF. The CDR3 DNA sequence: TGCAGCGTTGATGGAGGGGGCCAAGCTTTCTTT.

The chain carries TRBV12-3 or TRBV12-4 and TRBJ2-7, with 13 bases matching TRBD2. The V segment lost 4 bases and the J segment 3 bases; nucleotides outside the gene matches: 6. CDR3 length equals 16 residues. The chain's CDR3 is CASSSKGLAGNYEQYF. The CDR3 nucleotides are TGTGCCAGCAGTTCGAAGGGACTAGCGGGGAACTACGAGCAGTACTTC.

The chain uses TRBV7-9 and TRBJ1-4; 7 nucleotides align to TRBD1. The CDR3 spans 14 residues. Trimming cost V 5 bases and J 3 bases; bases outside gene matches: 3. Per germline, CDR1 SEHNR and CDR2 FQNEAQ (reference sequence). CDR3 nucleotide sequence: TGTGCCAGCAGCCGACAGGGTTCTAATGAAAAACTGTTTTTT. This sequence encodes CASSRQGSNEKLFF. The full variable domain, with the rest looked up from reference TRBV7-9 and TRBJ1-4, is DTGVSQNPRHKITKRGQNVTFRCDPISEHNRLYWYRQTLGQGPEFLTYFQNEAQLEKSRLLSDRFSAERPKGSFSTLEIQRTEQGDSAMYLCASSRQGSNEKLFFGSGTQLSVL.

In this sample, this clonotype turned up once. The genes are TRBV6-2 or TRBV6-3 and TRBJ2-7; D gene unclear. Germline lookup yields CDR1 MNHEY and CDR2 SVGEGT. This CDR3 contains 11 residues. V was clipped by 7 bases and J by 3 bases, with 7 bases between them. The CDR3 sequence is CASTRGYEQYV. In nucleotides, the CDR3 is TGTGCCAGCACCAGAGGCTACGAGCAGTACGTC.

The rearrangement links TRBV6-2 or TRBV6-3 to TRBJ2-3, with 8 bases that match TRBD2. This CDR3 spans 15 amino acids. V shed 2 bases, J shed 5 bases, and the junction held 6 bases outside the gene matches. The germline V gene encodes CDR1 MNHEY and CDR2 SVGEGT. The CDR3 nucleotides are TGTGCCAGCAGTTACCGGCGGGGGGTCGAAGATACGCAGTATTTT. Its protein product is CASSYRRGVEDTQYF.

The CDR3: CASSNPLNTEAFF. In DNA, the CDR3 is TGTGCCAGCAGTAACCCCCTGAACACTGAAGCTTTCTTT. The chain combines TRBV7-9 with TRBJ1-1; D is unresolved. V lost 6 bases, J lost 0 bases, and 8 bases lay in between. Germline lookup yields CDR1 SEHNR and CDR2 FQNEAQ (reference sequence). The CDR3 consists of 13 residues.

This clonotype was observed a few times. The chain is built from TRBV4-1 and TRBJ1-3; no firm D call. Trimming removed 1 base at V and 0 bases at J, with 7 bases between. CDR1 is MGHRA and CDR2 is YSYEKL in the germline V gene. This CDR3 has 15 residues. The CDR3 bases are TGCGCCAGCAGCCAAGGACCGGGCTCTGGAAACACCATATATTTT. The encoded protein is CASSQGPGSGNTIYF.

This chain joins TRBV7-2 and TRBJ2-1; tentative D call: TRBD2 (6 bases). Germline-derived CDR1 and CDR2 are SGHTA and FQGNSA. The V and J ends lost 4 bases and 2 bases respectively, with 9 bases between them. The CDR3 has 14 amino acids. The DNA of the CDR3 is TGTGCCAGCAGCTCGCGACTAGCCTACAATGAGCAGTTCTTC. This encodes CASSSRLAYNEQFF.

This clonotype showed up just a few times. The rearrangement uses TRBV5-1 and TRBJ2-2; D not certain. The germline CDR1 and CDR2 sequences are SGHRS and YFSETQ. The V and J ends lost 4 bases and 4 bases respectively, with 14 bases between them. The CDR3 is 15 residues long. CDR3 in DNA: TGCGCCAGCAGCAGCTTCAGTCCGGGCACCGGGGAGCTGTTTTTT. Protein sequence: CASSSFSPGTGELFF.